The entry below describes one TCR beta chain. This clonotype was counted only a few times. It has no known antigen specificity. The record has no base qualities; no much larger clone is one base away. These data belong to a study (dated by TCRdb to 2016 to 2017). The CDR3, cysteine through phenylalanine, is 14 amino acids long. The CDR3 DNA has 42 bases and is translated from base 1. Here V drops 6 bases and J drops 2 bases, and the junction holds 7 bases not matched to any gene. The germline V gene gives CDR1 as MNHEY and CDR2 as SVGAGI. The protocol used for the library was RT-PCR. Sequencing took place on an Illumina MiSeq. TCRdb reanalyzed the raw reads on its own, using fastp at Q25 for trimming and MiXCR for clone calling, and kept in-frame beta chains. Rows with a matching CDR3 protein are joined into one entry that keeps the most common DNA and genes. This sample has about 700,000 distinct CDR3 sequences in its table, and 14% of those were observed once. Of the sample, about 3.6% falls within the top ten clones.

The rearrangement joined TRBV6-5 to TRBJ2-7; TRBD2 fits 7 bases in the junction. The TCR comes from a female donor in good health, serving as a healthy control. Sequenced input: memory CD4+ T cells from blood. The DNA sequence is TGTGCCAGCAGGTCCGGGACTATTACCTACGAGCAGTACTTC. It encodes CASRSGTITYEQYF.